Below are 26 T cell receptor beta chains sequenced from a single sample in a study of cytomegalovirus exposure and HLA in healthy donors. It was with 60 Vbeta and 13 Jbeta primers that the PCR ran. TCRdb's copy holds only in-frame clones and misses some; the assay was immunoSEQ multiplex PCR. This table holds around 51,000 clones. Sequenced: PBMCs. The receptors here all came from a man in his forties in good health and CMV-seropositive.

The chain employs TRBV29-1 and TRBJ2-7; 7 positions agree with TRBD2. V lost 4 bases and J lost 1; bases outside the gene matches: 4. This CDR3 has 13 amino acids. Per the germline V gene, CDR1 is SQVTM and CDR2 is ANQGSEA. The CDR3 DNA reads TGCAGCGTTGGATGGGGACTATCCTACGAGCAGTACTTC. It yields the protein CSVGWGLSYEQYF.

The chain combines TRBV4-2 with TRBJ2-3; D possibly corresponds to TRBD2 (7 bases). The CDR3 sequence is 19 residues long. Germline loops: CDR1 LGHNA, CDR2 YNFKEQ. The V end was cut by 0 bases, the J end by 2 bases, with 21 bases between. Here the CDR3 DNA reads TGTGCCAGCAGCCAAGATCGTAGGGGCGGCGGGGGCCACACAGATACGCAGTATTTT. Residues: CASSQDRRGGGGHTDTQYF.

This sequence joins TRBV7-6 and TRBJ2-1; 7 bases are a match to TRBD2. Germline CDR1 and CDR2: SGHVS and FNYEAQ. Germline trimming cut 1 base from V and 6 bases from J; bases unmatched to any gene: 0. CDR3 length equals 13 residues. Here the CDR3 DNA reads TGTGCCAGCAGCTTAGGGACTAGCAATGAGCAGTTCTTC. Encoded protein: CASSLGTSNEQFF. Full variable domain (remainder filled in from reference TRBV7-6 and TRBJ2-1): GAGVSQSPRYKVTKRGQDVALRCDPISGHVSLYWYRQALGQGPEFLTYFNYEAQQDKSGLPNDRFSAERPEGSISTLTIQRTEQRDSAMYRCASSLGTSNEQFFGPGTRLTVL.

For the CDR3, the DNA is TGCGCCAGCGGAAGGACAGGGTCGTCCCAAGAGACCCAGTACTTC. It yields the protein CASGRTGSSQETQYF. This chain joins TRBV5-1 and TRBJ2-5; 8 bases are shared with TRBD1. The CDR3 spans 15 residues. Trimming at V came to 7 bases and at J to 1 base, leaving 9 bases not matched to a gene. Germline V gives CDR1 SGHRS, CDR2 YFSETQ.

The genes are TRBV30 and TRBJ1-5; a weak D match, TRBD1 (5 bases). CDR1 GTSNPN and CDR2 SVGIG come from the germline V gene (reference sequence). This CDR3 is built from 14 residues. V was shortened by 5 bases and J by 4 bases, with 15 bases between the two germline ends. In nucleotides, the CDR3 is TGTGCCTGGGCTAAGGATAGGGGAAATCAGCCCCAGCATTTT. Amino acids: CAWAKDRGNQPQHF.

The genes are TRBV28 and TRBJ1-1, with TRBD1 matching over 10 bases. CDR3 length equals 14 residues. Germline V CDR1 and CDR2: MDHEN, SYDVKM. With V trimmed by 6 bases and J by 4 bases, 5 bases remained unmatched. The CDR3 nucleotides are TGTGCCAGCAGGGGGGGACAGGGGATCACTGAAGCTTTCTTT. Its protein product is CASRGGQGITEAFF.

This chain uses TRBV5-1 with TRBJ1-1; TRBD1 matches at 7 bases. The CDR3 extends over 12 amino acids. V dropped 1 base and J dropped 6; count of bases not matched to a gene: 0. The germline V gene has CDR1 SGHRS and CDR2 YFSETQ. The DNA of the CDR3 is TGCGCCAGCAGCTTGCAGGGGGCTGAAGCTTTCTTT. Translated: CASSLQGAEAFF.

V and J are TRBV7-8 and TRBJ1-2; possibly TRBD1 for D (6 bases). The CDR3 length is 16 residues. Trimming shortened V by 5 bases and J by 5 bases, and 21 bases separated the two germline ends. The germline CDR1 and CDR2 sequences are SGHVS and FQNEAQ. This CDR3 is CASSPTGPGDDYGYTF. In DNA, the CDR3 is TGTGCCAGCAGCCCCACAGGCCCAGGGGATGATTATGGCTACACCTTC.

The genes are TRBV7-9 and TRBJ2-1; 9 nucleotides align to TRBD2. V lost 5 bases and J lost 7; bases outside the gene matches: 12. The CDR3 has 16 amino acids. Germline V gene sequence: CDR1 SEHNR, CDR2 FQNEAQ (reference sequence). The CDR3 reads CASSHISGRVGNEQFF. DNA of the CDR3: TGTGCCAGCAGCCATATTAGCGGGAGAGTGGGGAATGAGCAGTTCTTC.

CDR3 DNA: TGTGCCAGCAGCTTGGATCGCCGCGCCCAGTACTTC. Protein: CASSLDRRAQYF. The chain carries TRBV5-6 and TRBJ2-5; D remains ambiguous. The CDR3 is 12 amino acids. The germline gives CDR1 SGHDT, CDR2 YYEEEE. Between the trimmed V and J ends, which lost 0 bases and 9 bases, there was a span of 9 bases.

The chain recombines TRBV6-5 with TRBJ2-1, with D maybe TRBD1 (6 bases). CDR1 is MNHEY and CDR2 is SVGAGI in the germline V gene. Trimming cost V 11 bases and J 1 base, with 15 bases left between them. The CDR3 spans 14 residues. The CDR3 sequence: CASGRGISYNEQFF. The CDR3 DNA reads as TGTGCCTCGGGTAGGGGGATTTCCTACAATGAGCAGTTCTTC.

The gene calls are TRBV5-4 and TRBJ1-2, with D possibly matching TRBD1 (5 bases). Trimming removed 9 bases from V and 4 bases from J, with 19 bases in between. The V gene's germline CDR1 is SGHNT and CDR2 YYREEE (reference sequence). The CDR3 runs 14 residues. CDR3 nucleotide sequence: TGTGCCACCTCTTTACCCGCGGGGGTCTATGGCTACACCTTC. Encoded protein: CATSLPAGVYGYTF.

The chain recombines TRBV30 with TRBJ2-7; 7 nucleotides agree with TRBD1. Germline V gives CDR1 GTSNPN, CDR2 SVGIG (reference sequence). The CDR3 extends over 12 amino acids. The ends lost 8 bases at V and 1 base at J; junction bases unmatched: 5. CDR3 region: CAAWDRSYEQYF. The CDR3 DNA reads TGTGCCGCCTGGGACAGATCCTACGAGCAGTACTTC.

V usage is TRBV9 and J usage is TRBJ1-1; TRBD1 might be the D (5 bases). Trimming stripped 3 bases from V and 5 bases from J, with 14 bases between. This CDR3 contains 14 residues. Per germline, CDR1 SGDLS and CDR2 YYNGEE. CDR3 amino acids: CASSGGQGRTEAFF. Written as DNA, the CDR3 is TGTGCCAGCAGCGGAGGACAAGGGAGGACTGAAGCTTTCTTT.

The J gene is TRBJ2-7, the V gene TRBV7-2; 13 nucleotides align to TRBD2. The CDR3 has 16 amino acids. V trimming: 4 bases; J trimming: 4 bases; junction bases outside the gene matches: 7. Germline V lookup: CDR1 SGHTA, CDR2 FQGNSA. The CDR3 DNA reads as TGTGCCAGCAGCTCGGGTGGGACTAGCGGGGTTTACGAGCAGTACTTC. This gives the protein CASSSGGTSGVYEQYF.

The V gene is TRBV6-5, the J gene TRBJ2-7, with TRBD1 as a possible D gene (5 bases). V lost 0 bases and J lost 7, with 13 bases in between. The germline CDR1 and CDR2 sequences are MNHEY and SVGAGI. CDR3 length: 14 residues. CDR3: CASSYSTGTGEQYF. Written as DNA, the CDR3 is TGTGCCAGCAGTTACTCTACAGGCACCGGGGAGCAGTACTTC.

CDR3 sequence (DNA): TGTGCCAGTAGTATTACTAGCGGGAGCTCCTACAATGAGCAGTTCTTC. The encoded protein is CASSITSGSSYNEQFF. The chain has TRBV19 and TRBJ2-1; 11 bases line up with TRBD2. Germline V CDR1 and CDR2: LNHDA, SQIVND (reference sequence). V was clipped by 3 bases and J by 0 bases; unmatched bases: 1. The CDR3 sequence is 16 residues long.

CDR3 nucleotide sequence: TGTGCCACCAGCAGAGATTTGGGGGGCTCCTATAATTCACCCCTCCACTTT. It encodes CATSRDLGGSYNSPLHF. The chain couples TRBV15 to TRBJ1-6; possibly TRBD1 for D (5 bases). CDR1 and CDR2 from the germline V gene are LNHNV and YYDKDF (reference sequence). Trimming shortened V by 0 bases and J by 0 bases, and 9 bases separated the two germline ends. The CDR3 has 17 amino acids.

The chain has TRBV28 and TRBJ2-2; the D is unclear. With 10 bases removed from V and 9 bases from J, the gap between germline ends came to 15 bases. The germline V gene encodes CDR1 MDHEN and CDR2 SYDVKM. The CDR3 runs 12 residues. The CDR3 is CAIPITKWELFF. In DNA, the CDR3 is TGTGCCATCCCAATCACTAAATGGGAGCTGTTTTTT.

This chain connects TRBV18 to TRBJ2-7; 8 bases match TRBD1. Per the germline V gene, CDR1 is KGHSH and CDR2 is LQKENI. Trimming at V came to 3 bases and at J to 2 bases, leaving 6 bases not matched to a gene. There are 15 residues in the CDR3. The CDR3 here is CASSPGTGKPYEQYF. The CDR3 region has the DNA TGTGCCAGCTCACCTGGGACAGGTAAACCCTACGAGCAGTACTTC. Supplemented by reference TRBV18 and TRBJ2-7, the full variable domain reads NAGVMQNPRHLVRRRGQEARLRCSPMKGHSHVYWYRQLPEEGLKFMVYLQKENIIDESGMPKERFSAEFPKEGPSILRIQQVVRGDSAAYFCASSPGTGKPYEQYFGPGTRLTVT.

This rearrangement joins TRBV25-1 to TRBJ2-7; D is unresolved. Trimming took off 6 bases at V and 2 bases at J, with 8 bases between the two ends. The CDR3 totals 12 residues. Looked up from germline, CDR1 is MGHDK and CDR2 is SYGVNS. This CDR3 is CASSRNAYEQYF. In DNA form, the CDR3 reads TGTGCCAGCAGCAGGAACGCCTACGAGCAGTACTTC.

As DNA, the CDR3 is TGTGCCAGTAGTCCAATACAGGGGAAAGAGACCCAGTACTTC. Translation: CASSPIQGKETQYF. The chain employs TRBV19 and TRBJ2-5, with 7 nucleotides matching TRBD1. J gave up 3 bases and V 5 bases, and 6 bases lay outside the gene matches. Germline CDR1 and CDR2: LNHDA and SQIVND (reference sequence). The CDR3 contains 14 residues.

V and J are TRBV28 and TRBJ1-2, with D unresolved. Germline CDR1 reads MDHEN; CDR2 reads SYDVKM. V was shortened by 6 bases and J by 5 bases, with 10 bases between the two germline ends. This CDR3 is 12 amino acids long. The CDR3 nucleotides are TGTGCCAGCAGCACGAACATGTATGGCTACACCTTC. Translated: CASSTNMYGYTF.

This chain uses TRBV7-9 with TRBJ2-2, with 8 bases fitting TRBD1. V lost 5 bases and J lost 3; bases outside the gene matches: 8. From germline, CDR1 is SEHNR and CDR2 FQNEAQ (reference sequence). The CDR3 totals 16 residues. Here the CDR3 reads CASSTRTGRDTGELFF. DNA for the CDR3: TGTGCCAGCAGCACTCGGACAGGGAGAGACACCGGGGAGCTGTTTTTT.

The chain is built from TRBV19 and TRBJ2-7; D not resolved. V dropped 0 bases and J dropped 6 bases, with 6 bases sitting between them. CDR3 length equals 12 residues. The germline V gene encodes CDR1 LNHDA and CDR2 SQIVND (reference sequence). CDR3 nucleotides: TGTGCCAGTAGTATAGATTCGCGCGAGCAGTACTTC. Protein product: CASSIDSREQYF.

The rearrangement links TRBV6-1 to TRBJ1-1; D is possibly TRBD1 (6 bases). CDR1 is MNHNS and CDR2 is SASEGT in the germline V gene. The CDR3 spans 17 residues. V was clipped by 0 bases and J by 1 base, with 15 bases between them. CDR3 sequence reads: CASSEALTTGRNTEAFF. CDR3 nucleotide sequence: TGTGCCAGCAGTGAAGCGCTCACCACAGGGCGGAACACTGAAGCTTTCTTT.